This T cell receptor beta chain was identified in a study of T cells after yellow fever vaccination. Germline CDR1 KGHDR, CDR2 SFDVKD. CDR3 length equals 15 residues. Trimming stripped 5 bases from V and 4 bases from J, with 11 bases between. This clonotype has just a few counts. MiXCR was run by TCRdb on the 5' RACE reads, yielding one entry per CDR3 protein. Of hundreds of thousands of distinct CDR3 sequences listed, roughly a sixth were seen once; the top ten hold 18%. This specimen consisted of PBMCs, obtained before the yellow fever booster vaccination. The chain uses TRBV24-1 and TRBJ2-6; the D is unclear. This receptor was taken from a man aged 18 to 35 who received the YFV17D yellow fever vaccine. CDR3 in amino acids: CATSAHGPGANVLTF. The CDR3 nucleotides read TGTGCCACCAGTGCACATGGTCCCGGGGCCAACGTCCTGACTTTC.